This entry features one T cell receptor (beta chain) sequence. Its antigen target is currently unknown. No clone much larger than this one lies a single base away; base qualities are absent. The sample is drawn from a study of lymphopenia after photon versus proton radiotherapy (dated by TCRdb to the late 2010s). For context, the study as a whole: In patients with gastrointestinal tumors who developed high-grade lymphopenia, the study compared the immunological effects of photon radiation therapy with those of proton radiation therapy. The cohort included approximately 18 patients with gastrointestinal tumors who developed lymphopenia after receiving either photon or proton therapy. The study was designed to characterize how the impact on the immune system differs between the two radiation modalities.

The investigation overall reported the following: Among patients across the cohort who died, overall survival time showed an inverse correlation with a larger post-nadir drop in TCR diversity. After the lymphocyte count nadir, photon-treated repertoires showed oligoclonal expansion, especially of CD8+ Temra cells, which drove the drop in diversity. The authors looked at the survival association only in patients who died, and they framed better survival with proton therapy as a possibility rather than a demonstrated result. During treatment, patients who received photon therapy lost naive T cells and TCR diversity and gained effector/memory populations, whereas patients who received proton therapy remained relatively stable.

The library was produced with the immunoSEQ multiplex PCR assay. T cell repertoires were profiled by deep sequencing of rearranged TCR beta loci, alongside multiparametric flow cytometry. TCRdb's version of the immuneACCESS table is confined to in-frame rearrangements and falls short of the full clone set. An unresolved V gene accounts for under half of the shortfall where checked; the remainder is of unknown origin. The sample contains more than 60,000 clones, around 87% of them found a single time. The ten largest clones capture less than 2.5% of the sample. Counted from cysteine to phenylalanine, this CDR3 has 15 amino acids. Only the CDR3 DNA stays, 45 bases, in frame from base 1. CDR1 and CDR2 are drawn from the germline V gene: MNHNS, SASEGT. From V the trimming removes 6 bases and from J it removes 5 bases, while the gene matches leave 9 bases of the junction unaccounted for.

The clonotype originates from a man between 40 and 49 years old with gastric cancer. Rearrangement joined TRBV6-1 to TRBJ2-3, with TRBD1 identical over 9 junction bases. Material: peripheral blood, obtained from a patient treated with photon-based radiotherapy. The CDR3 reads CASSPPQGAGDTQYF. Read as DNA, the sequence is TGTGCCAGCAGCCCCCCACAGGGGGCGGGAGATACGCAGTATTTT.